These T cell receptor beta chains were read from a single sample in a study of patients and donors after allogeneic stem cell transplantation. TCRdb analysed the RT-PCR reads with MiXCR anew, one entry per CDR3 protein. The data show roughly 200,000 distinct CDR3 sequences, around 41% seen once. The specimen sequenced was blood, either unsorted or a sorted T cell fraction (not recorded which). These receptors were obtained from a human donor who was either an allogeneic HSCT recipient or a stem cell or donor lymphocyte infusion donor (not recorded which). It is not recorded whose cells these are; they may come from a transplant donor. The CDR3 runs from the conserved cysteine through the conserved F or W. The order of the fields is clone size, V gene, D gene, J gene, CDR3 protein, CDR3 DNA. D genes are given only for firm matches. For some rows the clone size is stated as once, few or many, or as a class when expanded; others skip it.

>-|TRBV5-1|-|TRBJ1-1
CASSFDLDTEAFF
TGCGCCAGCAGCTTCGACCTCGACACTGAAGCTTTCTTT
>-|TRBV12-3/TRBV12-4|-|TRBJ1-5
CASTPGLTNNQPQHF
TGTGCCAGCACCCCGGGGTTAACCAACAATCAGCCCCAGCATTTT
>-|TRBV18|-|TRBJ1-1
CASSREESTEAFF
TGTGCCAGCTCGAGGGAGGAGAGCACTGAAGCTTTCTTT
>-|TRBV19|-|TRBJ1-1
CACGGRTEAFF
TGTGCCTGTGGGGGTAGGACTGAAGCTTTCTTT
>-|TRBV12-3/TRBV12-4|-|TRBJ1-4
CASSLDSGTNEKLFF
TGTGCCAGCAGTTTAGACTCCGGGACAAATGAAAAACTGTTTTTT
>-|TRBV15|-|TRBJ2-2
CATEAPGSRGGGELFF
TGTGCCACCGAAGCTCCCGGATCCCGCGGTGGCGGGGAGCTGTTTTTT
>-|TRBV12-3/TRBV12-4|TRBD1|TRBJ1-2
CASLGRDRAYGYTF
TGTGCCAGCCTGGGTCGGGACAGGGCCTATGGCTACACCTTC
>-|TRBV29-1|TRBD2|TRBJ2-2
CSGLAGARNTGELFF
TGCAGCGGACTAGCGGGAGCGCGGAACACCGGGGAGCTGTTTTTT
>few|TRBV13|-|TRBJ1-1
CASYRGGWNTEAFF
TGTGCCAGCTACCGGGGGGGATGGAACACTGAAGCTTTCTTT
>few|TRBV7-8|-|TRBJ1-1
CASSSGSRPEAFF
TGTGCCAGCAGCTCAGGGTCTAGACCTGAAGCTTTCTTT
>-|TRBV5-1|TRBD2|TRBJ2-1
CASSLELAGGVDEQFF
TGCGCCAGCAGCTTGGAATTAGCGGGAGGTGTGGATGAGCAGTTCTTC
>-|TRBV7-8|-|TRBJ2-1
CASSSPLGSYNEQFF
TGTGCCAGCAGCTCCCCGCTTGGATCCTACAATGAGCAGTTCTTC
>-|TRBV20-1|TRBD1|TRBJ1-6
CSAGGQGNSPLHF
TGCAGTGCTGGTGGACAGGGGAATTCACCCCTCCACTTT
>-|TRBV25-1|TRBD1|TRBJ1-6
CASSELPTGTGGNSPLHF
TGTGCCAGCAGTGAGCTACCTACCGGGACAGGGGGTAATTCACCCCTCCACTTT
>-|TRBV29-1|-|TRBJ1-2
CSVFPPKTVNYGYTF
TGCAGCGTTTTCCCGCCCAAGACAGTTAACTATGGCTACACCTTC
>few|TRBV28|TRBD2|TRBJ2-7
CASSSHGLADYLIDEQYF
TGTGCCAGCAGTTCCCACGGACTAGCGGACTATCTTATTGACGAGCAGTACTTC
>-|TRBV6-1|-|TRBJ1-2
CASSASIVYGYTF
TGTGCCAGCAGTGCCTCGATTGTCTATGGCTACACCTTC
>few|TRBV12-3/TRBV12-4|TRBD1|TRBJ1-1
CASIDRGMRAFF
TGTGCCAGCATCGACAGGGGGATGCGGGCTTTCTTT
>-|TRBV11-3|TRBD2|TRBJ2-1
CASSLELAVSYNEQFF
TGTGCCAGCAGCTTAGAACTAGCGGTCTCCTACAATGAGCAGTTCTTC
>-|TRBV27|-|TRBJ1-2
CASGTPDGNYGYTF
TGTGCCAGCGGCACCCCGGACGGCAACTATGGCTACACCTTC
>-|TRBV15|-|TRBJ2-7
CATSRAAAYEQYF
TGTGCCACCAGCAGAGCAGCAGCTTACGAGCAGTACTTC
>-|TRBV20-1|-|TRBJ2-7
CSADSRDGYEQYF
TGCAGCGCTGACTCCAGGGATGGTTACGAGCAGTACTTC
>-|TRBV29-1|TRBD2|TRBJ2-1
CSVGGGSSYNEQFF
TGCAGCGTTGGGGGCGGGAGCTCCTACAATGAGCAGTTCTTC
>few|TRBV12-3/TRBV12-4|TRBD1|TRBJ1-4
CASSRDRGRTNEKLFF
TGTGCCAGCAGTCGGGACAGGGGGCGGACTAATGAAAAACTGTTTTTT
>few|TRBV5-6|-|TRBJ1-2
CASSHGRSYGYTF
TGTGCCAGCAGCCACGGACGGAGCTATGGCTACACCTTC
>few|TRBV29-1|-|TRBJ1-1
CSVEDRGGRGTEAFF
TGCAGCGTTGAAGATAGGGGAGGGAGAGGAACTGAAGCTTTCTTT
>-|TRBV9|TRBD1|TRBJ1-6
CASSVTLDRANSPLHF
TGTGCCAGCAGCGTAACCCTTGACAGGGCGAATTCACCCCTCCACTTT
>-|TRBV12-3/TRBV12-4|-|TRBJ2-1
CASSHAGSSYNEQFF
TGTGCCAGCAGCCACGCAGGGAGTTCCTACAATGAGCAGTTCTTC
>few|TRBV7-9|-|TRBJ1-1
CASSTIAGMTEAFF
TGTGCCAGCAGCACTATAGCAGGGATGACTGAAGCTTTCTTT
>-|TRBV4-3|TRBD2|TRBJ2-1
CASSHKTSGRFNEQFF
TGCGCCAGCAGCCATAAGACTAGCGGGAGGTTCAATGAGCAGTTCTTC
>-|TRBV5-6|-|TRBJ2-7
CTSSFQQDYEQYF
TGTACCAGCAGCTTCCAGCAGGACTACGAGCAGTACTTC
>-|TRBV6-5|-|TRBJ1-1
CASSYRRATGTEAFF
TGTGCCAGCAGTTACCGAAGGGCTACAGGCACTGAAGCTTTCTTT
>many|TRBV3-1|-|TRBJ1-5
CASSPQSNQPQHF
TGTGCCAGCAGCCCCCAGAGTAATCAGCCCCAGCATTTT
>few|TRBV7-9|-|TRBJ1-1
CASIRASGTEAFF
TGTGCCAGCATCAGAGCCTCCGGAACTGAAGCTTTCTTT
>-|TRBV4-3|TRBD2|TRBJ2-5
CASSQERLAGQETQYF
TGCGCCAGCAGCCAAGAGAGACTAGCGGGGCAAGAGACCCAGTACTTC
>-|TRBV12-3/TRBV12-4|-|TRBJ2-7
CASSVQVYEQYF
TGTGCCAGCAGTGTGCAGGTTTACGAGCAGTACTTC
>-|TRBV20-1|TRBD2|TRBJ2-3
CSAHPSGSTDTQYF
TGCAGTGCCCACCCTAGCGGCTCCACAGATACGCAGTATTTT
>few|TRBV7-9|-|TRBJ2-1
CASSLWAGEGINEQFF
TGTGCCAGCAGCTTATGGGCTGGGGAAGGCATCAATGAGCAGTTCTTC
>few|TRBV6-1|-|TRBJ1-2
CASLLSTFNYGYTF
TGTGCCAGCCTCCTCTCGACTTTTAACTATGGCTACACCTTC
>few|TRBV12-3/TRBV12-4|TRBD1|TRBJ1-4
CASSLGQGPNEKLFF
TGTGCCAGCAGTCTCGGACAGGGCCCCAATGAAAAACTGTTTTTT
>-|TRBV7-6|-|TRBJ1-5
CASSLAGQSNQPQHF
TGTGCCAGCAGCTTAGCAGGGCAGAGCAATCAGCCCCAGCATTTT
>-|TRBV24-1|TRBD1|TRBJ2-3
CATSDTGTGGMGTDTQYF
TGTGCCACCAGTGATACCGGGACAGGGGGCATGGGCACAGATACGCAGTATTTT
>once|TRBV30|-|TRBJ2-5
CAWSAQQWETQYF
TGTGCCTGGAGTGCGCAGCAGTGGGAGACCCAGTACTTC
>-|TRBV2|TRBD2|TRBJ2-1
CASTQAGLAGFEQFF
TGTGCCAGCACCCAGGCGGGACTAGCGGGATTTGAGCAGTTCTTC